This entry features one T cell receptor (beta chain) sequence. Treatment noted: preoperative locoregional IRX-2 cytokine immunotherapy. Preoperative locoregional IRX-2 cytokine immunotherapy was tested in the phase Ib source study. The repertoire was sequenced with immunoSEQ multiplex PCR; TCRdb's copy has only in-frame clones and lacks some. The table lists 2,500 to 4,000 clones, about 77% of them singletons. The data derive from a study of preoperative IRX-2 immunotherapy in early breast cancer. In germline, CDR1 is MNHGY, CDR2 SAAAGT. The CDR3 runs 15 residues. V shed 5 bases, J shed 3 bases, and the junction held 4 bases outside the gene matches.

The specimen comprised tumor tissue, sampled after IRX-2 immunotherapy. This TCR derives from a human donor with breast cancer. J is TRBJ2-1 and V is TRBV6-8, with TRBD2 identical over 10 bases. CDR3 sequence (DNA): TGTGCCAGCAGTCTAGCGGGAGCGAACTACAATGAGCAGTTCTTC. It yields the protein CASSLAGANYNEQFF.